The 32 T cell receptor beta chains reported below all come from one sample, sequenced in a study of T cells in localized non-small cell lung cancer. Here immunoSEQ multiplex PCR was the method, and the copy in TCRdb shows in-frame clones only, minus some. The sample records almost 3,000 clones, roughly 23% being singletons. Source: lung tumor tissue, taken before any cancer treatment. The receptors were gathered from a male donor aged 60 or older with stage III lung adenocarcinoma.

This clone was observed a few times. V is TRBV11-3 and J is TRBJ1-2; the match to TRBD1 covers 7 bases. Unmatched junction bases numbered 3, after V lost 3 bases and J lost 2 bases. CDR1 SGHNT and CDR2 YENEEA come from the germline V gene. The CDR3 covers 14 residues. Written as DNA, the CDR3 is TGTGCCAGCAGCTTCTGGACAGGCAACTATGGCTACACCTTC. Amino acid sequence: CASSFWTGNYGYTF.

The V call is TRBV5-1, the J call TRBJ1-1; weak D call: TRBD1 (6 bases). V lost 3 bases, J lost 3 bases, and 18 bases lay in between. CDR1 is SGHRS and CDR2 is YFSETQ in the germline V gene. CDR3 length equals 16 residues. The CDR3 protein is CASSSSHRVSDTEAFF. Written as DNA, the CDR3 is TGCGCCAGCAGCTCCTCTCACAGGGTGTCGGACACTGAAGCTTTCTTT.

The CDR3: CASSTQGPFSYEQYF. In DNA, the CDR3 is TGTGCCAGCAGTACCCAGGGGCCCTTCTCCTACGAGCAGTACTTC. The chain has TRBV6-8 and TRBJ2-7; D is perhaps TRBD1 (6 bases). V lost 5 bases, J lost 0 bases, and 14 bases lay in between. Germline V gives CDR1 MNHGY, CDR2 SAAAGT. This CDR3 has 15 residues.

The chain recombines TRBV6-8 with TRBJ1-1; D is uncertain. Germline loops: CDR1 MNHGY, CDR2 SAAAGT. Trimming pared 2 bases from V and 6 bases from J, leaving 7 bases between. The CDR3 is 12 amino acids. The CDR3 DNA reads as TGTGCCAGCAGTTACCCTAGGGCTGAAGCTTTCTTT. Amino acids: CASSYPRAEAFF.

The chain combines TRBV30 with TRBJ1-4; D may be TRBD1 (5 bases). In germline, CDR1 is GTSNPN, CDR2 SVGIG (reference sequence). V dropped 3 bases and J dropped 8 bases, with 13 bases sitting between them. The CDR3 runs 13 residues. The chain's CDR3 is CAWSPDQGEKLFF. In DNA, the CDR3 is TGTGCCTGGAGCCCAGATCAGGGAGAAAAACTGTTTTTT.

The rearrangement joins TRBV18 to TRBJ2-3, with a possible D match to TRBD2 (5 bases). Germline V gene data show CDR1 as KGHSH and CDR2 as LQKENI. V lost 6 bases and J lost 1, with 17 bases in between. The CDR3 runs 16 residues. The CDR3 DNA follows: TGTGCCAGCTCTCGTCTTCTAGGAGCGGGCACAGATACGCAGTATTTT. Protein sequence: CASSRLLGAGTDTQYF.

This chain uses TRBV9 with TRBJ1-2; 8 nucleotides agree with TRBD1. Germline values: CDR1 SGDLS, CDR2 YYNGEE. The CDR3 length is 17 residues. V gave up 4 bases and J gave up 7 bases; unmatched junction bases: 18. This CDR3 is CASSTRQGRPFIGGYTF. CDR3 coding DNA: TGTGCCAGCAGCACCCGACAGGGGCGCCCATTTATCGGTGGCTACACCTTC.

By frequency in the sample, this clone is large. This rearrangement joins TRBV19 to TRBJ2-5, with 8 bases fitting TRBD2. Germline V gene sequence: CDR1 LNHDA, CDR2 SQIVND (reference sequence). The CDR3 has 15 residues. V trimming: 7 bases; J trimming: 1 base; junction bases outside the gene matches: 8. CDR3 region: CASTLVAGSQETQYF. The CDR3 DNA sequence: TGTGCCAGTACCCTAGTAGCGGGATCCCAAGAGACCCAGTACTTC.

The count of this clone is one. V gene TRBV29-1 combines with J gene TRBJ2-3; tentatively, D is TRBD2 (5 bases). Germline CDR1 SQVTM, CDR2 ANQGSEA. Trimming left V 3 bases short and J 0 bases short, with 10 bases between. The CDR3 extends over 14 amino acids. CDR3 region: CSVEGRSSTDTQYF. CDR3 DNA: TGCAGCGTTGAGGGGAGATCTAGCACAGATACGCAGTATTTT.

This chain connects TRBV19 to TRBJ2-1; D remains unclear. With 3 bases removed from V and 10 bases from J, the gap between germline ends came to 13 bases. CDR1 and CDR2 from the germline V gene are LNHDA and SQIVND (reference sequence). CDR3 length equals 13 residues. The DNA of the CDR3 is TGTGCCAGTAGTATGGGCCAGGTCGGCGAGCAGTTCTTC. It yields the protein CASSMGQVGEQFF.

This chain uses TRBV30 with TRBJ1-3; possibly TRBD1 for D (6 bases). The CDR3 extends over 14 amino acids. Trimming took off 8 bases at V and 7 bases at J, with 21 bases between the two ends. Germline V lookup: CDR1 GTSNPN, CDR2 SVGIG (reference sequence). The CDR3 reads CAAGYPGHANTIYF. CDR3 DNA: TGTGCCGCAGGTTACCCGGGACATGCGAACACCATATATTTT.

This clone was recorded a few times. The chain carries TRBV6-8 and TRBJ1-1; 7 nucleotides align to TRBD1. Germline values: CDR1 MNHGY, CDR2 SAAAGT. The CDR3 totals 15 residues. The V and J ends lost 4 bases and 0 bases, in that order; junction bases with no gene match: 5. The CDR3 bases are TGTGCCAGCAGTTCATGGACAGGCCTGAACACTGAAGCTTTCTTT. This translates into CASSSWTGLNTEAFF.

By share, this clone counts as medium-sized. The chain joins TRBV11-3 to TRBJ1-1, with D maybe TRBD1 (5 bases). Trimming took off 2 bases at V and 4 bases at J, with 14 bases between the two ends. Germline V gene data show CDR1 as SGHNT and CDR2 as YENEEA. The CDR3 spans 15 residues. CDR3 nucleotides: TGTGCCAGCAGCTTAAGAGGACACCTGAGCACTGAAGCTTTCTTT. This translates into CASSLRGHLSTEAFF.

This chain uses TRBV7-5 with TRBJ1-1. TRBV7-5 is labeled a pseudogene. The CDR3 spans 15 residues. CDR3 amino acids: CASSLVREMNTEAFF. As DNA, the CDR3 is TGTGCCAGCAGCTTGGTTCGGGAAATGAACACTGAAGCTTTCTTT.

This clone was detected only a few times. The CDR3 reads CASSEALQVVGETQYF. CDR3 coding DNA: TGTGCCAGCAGTGAAGCGCTTCAGGTAGTTGGGGAGACCCAGTACTTC. The chain uses TRBV6-1 and TRBJ2-5; D not resolved. Deletions cut 0 bases from V and 5 bases from J, with 16 bases between. Germline CDR1 reads MNHNS; CDR2 reads SASEGT. The CDR3 has 16 amino acids.

This clone occurred a few times. The chain combines TRBV6-8 with TRBJ1-2; TRBD1 matches at 9 bases. The CDR3 is 17 residues long. Germline V gene data show CDR1 as MNHGY and CDR2 as SAAAGT. The V and J ends lost 4 bases and 4 bases, in that order; junction bases with no gene match: 13. The CDR3 DNA sequence: TGTGCCAGCAGTTCAAACCCGACAGGGACAGGGTTCTATGGCTACACCTTC. Encoded protein: CASSSNPTGTGFYGYTF.

The J gene is TRBJ2-2, the V gene TRBV11-3; 7 bases map to TRBD1. This CDR3 comprises 14 residues. Germline CDR1 and CDR2: SGHNT and YENEEA. Unmatched junction bases numbered 5, after V lost 6 bases and J lost 4 bases. The CDR3 loop reads CASRYRGRTGELFF. In nucleotides, the CDR3 is TGTGCCAGCAGATACAGGGGTCGCACCGGGGAGCTGTTTTTT.

The CDR3 loop reads CASSFQGAEETQYF. As DNA, the CDR3 is TGCGCCAGCAGCTTCCAGGGGGCGGAAGAGACCCAGTACTTC. This chain uses TRBV5-1 with TRBJ2-5; 8 nucleotides agree with TRBD1. The trim removed 2 bases at V and 3 bases at J, leaving 3 bases unmatched. CDR1 is SGHRS, CDR2 YFSETQ, per germline. The CDR3 length is 14 residues.

The rearrangement uses TRBV29-1 and TRBJ1-2; 7 bases fit TRBD1. Germline CDR1 and CDR2: SQVTM and ANQGSEA. Unmatched junction bases numbered 7, after V lost 7 bases and J lost 2 bases. This CDR3 is built from 13 residues. The CDR3 DNA follows: TGCAGCGCCCAGGGACAGAGAAACTATGGCTACACCTTC. Encoded protein: CSAQGQRNYGYTF.

The rearrangement uses TRBV19 and TRBJ2-6; D uncertain. The CDR3 consists of 15 residues. Germline-derived CDR1 and CDR2 are LNHDA and SQIVND (reference sequence). V lost 1 base and J lost 1, with 5 bases in between. The CDR3 sequence: CASSIGQSGANVLTF. The CDR3 coding sequence is TGTGCCAGTAGTATAGGGCAGTCTGGGGCCAACGTCCTGACTTTC.

The CDR3 DNA reads TGTGCCACCCAGGGGGCGCAGTACCATGGCTACACCTTC. It is translated as CATQGAQYHGYTF. This chain connects TRBV19 to TRBJ1-2; TRBD1 aligns across 8 bases. Germline V gene data show CDR1 as LNHDA and CDR2 as SQIVND (reference sequence). CDR3 length equals 13 residues. J was trimmed by 6 bases and V by 10 bases; bases with no gene match: 10. Drawing the rest from reference TRBV19 and TRBJ1-2, the complete variable domain is DGGITQSPKYLFRKEGQNVTLSCEQNLNHDAMYWYRQDPGQGLRLIYYSQIVNDFQKGDIAEGYSVSREKKESFPLTVTSAQKNPTAFYLCATQGAQYHGYTFGSGTRLTVV.

This chain joins TRBV18 and TRBJ2-6; weak D call: TRBD1 (6 bases). The CDR3 covers 18 residues. Germline values: CDR1 KGHSH, CDR2 LQKENI. Trimming left V 3 bases short and J 0 bases short, with 15 bases between. The CDR3 here is CASSPRTEPFSGANVLTF. The CDR3 DNA follows: TGTGCCAGCTCACCCCGGACAGAGCCCTTCTCTGGGGCCAACGTCCTGACTTTC.

This clone is labeled as medium-sized. This chain joins TRBV11-3 and TRBJ1-1, with D unclear. This CDR3 contains 17 residues. Trimming took off 5 bases at V and 1 base at J, with 20 bases between the two ends. Germline CDR1 reads SGHNT; CDR2 reads YENEEA. Here the CDR3 reads CASSGEVPPSPNTEAFF. The CDR3 nucleotides read TGTGCCAGCAGCGGTGAGGTCCCACCATCCCCGAACACTGAAGCTTTCTTT.

The chain uses TRBV11-3 and TRBJ2-3; 16 nucleotides align to TRBD2. Trimming removed 3 bases from V and 4 bases from J; junction bases left unmatched: 1. CDR1 is SGHNT, CDR2 YENEEA, per germline. The CDR3 extends over 16 amino acids. The CDR3 DNA reads as TGTGCCAGCAGCTTGGGACTAGCGGGAGGGCCAGATACGCAGTATTTT. Protein sequence: CASSLGLAGGPDTQYF.

This chain links TRBV5-1 with TRBJ1-4; 7 nucleotides agree with TRBD1. Germline values: CDR1 SGHRS, CDR2 YFSETQ. The CDR3 totals 14 residues. J gave up 8 bases and V 4 bases, and 8 bases lay outside the gene matches. The CDR3 coding sequence is TGCGCCAGCAGCCCCGACAGGGAGGGCGAAAAACTGTTTTTT. This gives the protein CASSPDREGEKLFF.

The genes are TRBV9 and TRBJ2-7, with D possibly matching TRBD1 (6 bases). The length of the CDR3 is 14 residues. Trimming left V 4 bases short and J 4 bases short, with 15 bases between. Germline V gene data show CDR1 as SGDLS and CDR2 as YYNGEE. The CDR3 coding sequence is TGTGCCAGCAGCCTAGAGGGCAGGGGTTACGAGCAGTACTTC. Protein sequence: CASSLEGRGYEQYF.

By frequency in the sample, this clone is medium-sized. The chain links TRBV11-3 to TRBJ2-1; 7 positions agree with TRBD2. There are 14 residues in the CDR3. The V gene end was trimmed by 5 bases and the J gene end by 10 bases; junction bases not matched to a gene: 11. Per germline, CDR1 SGHNT and CDR2 YENEEA. The CDR3 is CASSAERGMNEQFF. The CDR3 DNA reads as TGTGCCAGCAGCGCGGAGCGGGGAATGAACGAGCAGTTCTTC.

Within the sample, this clone is medium-sized. This chain links TRBV6-8 with TRBJ2-1, with D possibly matching TRBD1 (6 bases). Deletions cut 7 bases from V and 4 bases from J, with 8 bases between. This CDR3 comprises 12 residues. Germline-derived CDR1 and CDR2 are MNHGY and SAAAGT. CDR3 residues: CASTDRYNEQFF. In DNA, the CDR3 is TGTGCCAGCACCGACAGGTACAATGAGCAGTTCTTC.

This clone was detected only a few times. V and J are TRBV18 and TRBJ1-6, with 11 bases matching TRBD1. Trimming at V came to 4 bases and at J to 10 bases, leaving 12 bases not matched to a gene. Per the germline V gene, CDR1 is KGHSH and CDR2 is LQKENI. The CDR3 has 17 amino acids. The CDR3 reads CASSLTPGTGGRSPLHF. The CDR3 DNA sequence: TGTGCCAGCTCACTAACTCCCGGGACAGGGGGAAGGTCACCCCTCCACTTT.

Judged by abundance, this clone is medium-sized. The V call is TRBV11-3, the J call TRBJ2-1, with D perhaps matching TRBD1 (6 bases). With 5 bases removed from V and 4 bases from J, the gap between germline ends came to 12 bases. The CDR3 is 14 amino acids. The germline CDR1 and CDR2 sequences are SGHNT and YENEEA. DNA of the CDR3: TGTGCCAGCAGCCGGGACACAGAATACAATGAGCAGTTCTTC. It codes for CASSRDTEYNEQFF.

The rearrangement uses TRBV6-8 and TRBJ2-7; TRBD1 matches 7 bases. This CDR3 contains 14 residues. CDR1 is MNHGY and CDR2 is SAAAGT in the germline V gene. J was trimmed by 7 bases and V by 6 bases; bases with no gene match: 12. The DNA of the CDR3 is TGTGCCAGCAGGGTACAGGGGACGACGCGGGAGCAGTACTTC. Its translation: CASRVQGTTREQYF.

This clone showed up just a few times. The genes are TRBV9 and TRBJ2-2, with D maybe TRBD1 (6 bases). Germline V gives CDR1 SGDLS, CDR2 YYNGEE. V was shortened by 0 bases and J by 1 base, with 7 bases between the two germline ends. The CDR3 loop spans 15 amino acids. The CDR3 DNA follows: TGTGCCAGCAGCGTAGCACAGGGGAACACCGGGGAGCTGTTTTTT. It specifies CASSVAQGNTGELFF.